This T cell receptor (beta chain) originates from a study of blood T cell repertoires in COVID-19. The authors' processing: Reference gene primers were amplified, and this amplification served to estimate nucleated cell counts. Libraries were prepared by immunoSEQ multiplex PCR; TCRdb keeps only in-frame clonotypes and omits some of them. The D gene and trimming were derived from the DNA, and the V and J assignments and clone size from that table. The table includes about 42,000 clones, around 85% detected once. This CDR3 is 14 amino acids long. J was trimmed by 6 bases and V by 8 bases; bases with no gene match: 9. CDR1 and CDR2 from the germline V gene are SEHNR and FQNEAQ (reference sequence).

The clonotype was recovered from a human donor in a cohort sampled during active COVID-19. The chain is built from TRBV7-9 and TRBJ2-7, with TRBD2 matching 11 bases. The sample comprised peripheral blood. This CDR3 is CASVASGGMGEQYF. CDR3 DNA sequence: TGTGCCAGCGTGGCTAGCGGGGGGATGGGCGAGCAGTACTTC.